This TCR beta chain originates from a study of regulatory T cells in long-lasting Graves disease. Across the study: Persistence in Graves' disease denoted antithyroid drug use beyond 5 years alongside positive TSH receptor antibodies.

Note on this clonotype: What it recognizes is unknown.

TCR beta libraries were built with iRepertoire HTBI primers and Arm-PCR of CDR3 regions. TCRdb redid the calling of the multiplex PCR reads with MiXCR, one entry per CDR3 protein. The sample lists approximately 400,000 distinct CDR3 sequences; around 23% were seen once. Regarding the study as a whole: Compared with new cases, persistent Graves' patients showed reduced TCR diversity.

Trimming took off 5 bases at V and 7 bases at J, with 11 bases between the two ends. The germline gives CDR1 SEHNR, CDR2 FQNEAQ (reference sequence). This CDR3 has 12 residues. The time point here: persistent/refractory GD, antithyroid drugs over 5 years with positive TRAb. Isolated PBMC RNA provided the starting material for the TCR library. Tubes containing EDTA received roughly 10 milliliters of drawn peripheral blood. V and J are TRBV7-9 and TRBJ1-1; weak D call: TRBD1 (5 bases). This receptor was taken from a middle-aged woman with Graves disease. The sequencing here drew on peripheral blood mononuclear cells (PBMCs), taken when the disease was refractory, from a patient treated with antithyroid drugs. The CDR3 DNA follows: TGTGCCAGCAGCCTTAGACAGAGTGAAGCTTTCTTT. Encoded protein: CASSLRQSEAFF.